This paragraph covers one TCR beta chain sequence. The entry originates in a study of blood T cell repertoires in COVID-19. The CDR3 has 13 amino acids. Per germline, CDR1 LNHDA and CDR2 SQIVND (reference sequence). With 6 bases removed from V and 3 bases from J, the gap between germline ends came to 12 bases. Clones were sequenced by immunoSEQ multiplex PCR, and TCRdb holds only the in-frame ones, with some missing. This repertoire shows fewer than 350,000 clones, 87% found once; its top ten account for 7.8%. The chain uses TRBV19 and TRBJ2-7, with D possibly TRBD1 on 6 matching bases. The sample comprised peripheral blood. The receptor was isolated from a woman aged 50 to 60 who had recovered from COVID-19. The CDR3 is CASSPQGSYEQYF. CDR3 nucleotide sequence: TGTGCCAGTAGCCCGCAGGGGAGCTACGAGCAGTACTTC.